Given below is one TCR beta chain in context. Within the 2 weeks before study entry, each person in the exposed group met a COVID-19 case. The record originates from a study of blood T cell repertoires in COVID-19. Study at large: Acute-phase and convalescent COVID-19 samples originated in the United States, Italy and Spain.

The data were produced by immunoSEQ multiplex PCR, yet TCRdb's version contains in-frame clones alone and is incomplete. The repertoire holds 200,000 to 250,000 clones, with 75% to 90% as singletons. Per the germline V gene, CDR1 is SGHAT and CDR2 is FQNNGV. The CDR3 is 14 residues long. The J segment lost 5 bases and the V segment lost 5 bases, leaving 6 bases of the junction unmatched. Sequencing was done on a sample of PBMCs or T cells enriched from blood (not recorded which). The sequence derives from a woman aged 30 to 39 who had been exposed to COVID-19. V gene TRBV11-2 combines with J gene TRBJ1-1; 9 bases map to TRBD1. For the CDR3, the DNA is TGTGCCAGCAGCGTACAGGGGGCTAGGACTGAAGCTTTCTTT. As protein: CASSVQGARTEAFF.